The next 18 T cell receptor beta chains were all read from a single sample in a study of blood T cells in healthy people across ages. Together with a sample-barcoded 5' primer, a J-beta primer mix was included in a second PCR lasting 7 to 11 cycles. A single record per CDR3 protein comes from TCRdb applying MiXCR to the 5' RACE reads. The sample holds over 1,200,000 distinct CDR3 sequences, approximately 63% seen once. The specimen sequenced was blood. Receptor source: a man between 18 and 35 years old in good health.

This clonotype has more than one count but fewer than ten. The V gene is TRBV28, the J gene TRBJ1-6; TRBD1 aligns across 8 bases. Per germline, CDR1 MDHEN and CDR2 SYDVKM. V trimming: 6 bases; J trimming: 7 bases; junction bases outside the gene matches: 8. This CDR3 spans 15 amino acids. CDR3 DNA: TGTGCCAGCAGCCCCCCACAGGGGGTGAATTCACCCCTCCACTTT. It yields the protein CASSPPQGVNSPLHF. The complete variable domain, with remaining parts taken from reference TRBV28 and TRBJ1-6, reads DVKVTQSSRYLVKRTGEKVFLECVQDMDHENMFWYRQDPGLGLRLIYFSYDVKMKEKGDIPEGYSVSREKKERFSLILESASTNQTSMYLCASSPPQGVNSPLHFGNGTRLTVT.

This chain joins TRBV25-1 and TRBJ1-4, with TRBD1 matching over 8 bases. Germline V gene sequence: CDR1 MGHDK, CDR2 SYGVNS. The junction had 9 bases not matched to a gene; V was cut back by 6 bases and J by 6 bases. The CDR3 length is 15 residues. The DNA of the CDR3 is TGTGCCAGCAGGTCAACAGGGGGTGTCGATGAAAAACTGTTTTTT. Protein: CASRSTGGVDEKLFF.

This clonotype was detected only a few times. This sequence joins TRBV4-1 and TRBJ2-7, with a weak D call TRBD1 (6 bases). The CDR3 runs to 13 residues. The germline V gene encodes CDR1 MGHRA and CDR2 YSYEKL. V shed 4 bases and J shed 2 bases, with 9 bases lying between them. Here the CDR3 reads CASSPDSAYEQYF. DNA for the CDR3: TGCGCCAGCAGCCCGGACAGCGCCTACGAGCAGTACTTC.

The sample holds a few counts of this clonotype. The V gene is TRBV5-1, the J gene TRBJ2-3; D is unresolved. The CDR3 runs 14 residues. CDR1 is SGHRS and CDR2 is YFSETQ in the germline V gene. V was cut by 0 bases and J by 8 bases, with 13 bases left in between. The DNA for the CDR3 is TGCGCCAGCAGCTTGGTTCCGATGGGTGGTACGCAGTATTTT. Translating it yields CASSLVPMGGTQYF.

The CDR3 protein is CASSLPSGGSEQYF. DNA for the CDR3: TGTGCCAGCAGCTTACCTAGCGGGGGTTCCGAGCAGTACTTC. The chain joins TRBV11-2 to TRBJ2-7; TRBD2 matches 10 bases. The V gene's germline CDR1 is SGHAT and CDR2 FQNNGV. V shed 2 bases and J 6 bases; nucleotides not matched to a gene: 4. This CDR3 comprises 14 residues.

As concerns this clonotype: One end of the junction varies from germline; a read error may be responsible. The CDR3 DNA follows: TGTGCTAGCAGCCGCGGGGATAGCTCCTACAATGAGCAGTACTTC. Residues: CASSRGDSSYNEQYF. The gene calls are TRBV7-7 and TRBJ2-1; weak D call: TRBD2 (6 bases). The J call may be incorrect, as the DNA end agrees better with TRBJ2-7. Germline V gives CDR1 SSHAT, CDR2 FNYEAQ (reference sequence). The CDR3 is 15 amino acids.

The chain carries TRBV18 and TRBJ2-7; D is unclear. The CDR3 length is 12 residues. Deletions cut 5 bases from V and 7 bases from J, with 12 bases between. The germline V gene has CDR1 KGHSH and CDR2 LQKENI. This CDR3 reads CASSSSLIEQYF. The CDR3 DNA is TGTGCCAGCTCATCGAGTTTGATAGAGCAGTACTTC.

This clonotype came up a few times. The chain has TRBV20-1 and TRBJ2-7; 7 bases fit TRBD1. The J segment lost 3 bases and the V segment lost 0 bases, leaving 5 bases of the junction unmatched. The germline gives CDR1 DFQATT, CDR2 SNEGSKA (reference sequence). This CDR3 has 14 amino acids. The DNA of the CDR3 is TGCAGTGCTAGAGAGGGACAGTATTTCTACGAGCAGTACTTC. It yields the protein CSAREGQYFYEQYF.

The genes are TRBV27 and TRBJ2-7, with TRBD1 matching over 8 bases. The CDR3 totals 15 residues. V was pared by 5 bases and J by 1 base, with 7 bases of the junction left unmatched. Germline CDR1 and CDR2: MNHEY and SMNVEV (reference sequence). CDR3 DNA sequence: TGTGCCAGCAGTACCTCAGGACAGGGATCCTACGAGCAGTACTTC. Protein sequence: CASSTSGQGSYEQYF.

This clonotype showed up just once. The V and J genes are TRBV20-1 and TRBJ2-7, with D unclear. The better agreement between TRBJ2-5 and the DNA end casts doubt on the J call. The germline V gene has CDR1 DFQATT and CDR2 SNEGSKA (reference sequence). This CDR3 is 12 amino acids long. The CDR3 is CSAIGLPETQYF. Here the CDR3 DNA reads TGCAGTGCTATCGGTCTCCCCGAGACCCAGTACTTC.

The chain joins TRBV20-1 to TRBJ2-7; 8 bases agree with TRBD1. The junction had 8 bases not matched to a gene; V was cut back by 6 bases and J by 10 bases. This CDR3 comprises 11 residues. CDR1 DFQATT and CDR2 SNEGSKA come from the germline V gene (reference sequence). CDR3 nucleotides: TGCAGTGCCAGACAGGGGTTTACCCAGTACTTC. Its translation: CSARQGFTQYF.

This chain links TRBV6-1 with TRBJ1-1; 10 bases agree with TRBD1. The CDR3 runs to 17 residues. The trim removed 6 bases at V and 0 bases at J, leaving 10 bases unmatched. CDR1 is MNHNS, CDR2 SASEGT, per germline. The CDR3 region is CASSPGTGDRMNTEAFF. The CDR3 region has the DNA TGTGCCAGCAGCCCAGGGACAGGGGACCGCATGAACACTGAAGCTTTCTTT.

The V and J genes are TRBV6-5 and TRBJ1-1, with TRBD1 matching over 7 bases. Germline V gene lookup returns CDR1 MNHEY and CDR2 SVGAGI. This CDR3 spans 16 amino acids. V lost 2 bases and J lost 8; bases outside the gene matches: 14. The CDR3 loop is CASSYTYWDSPREAFF. The CDR3 DNA reads TGTGCCAGCAGTTACACGTACTGGGACAGCCCCCGCGAAGCTTTCTTT.

V is TRBV15 and J is TRBJ2-4, with D unclear. The DNA matches TRBJ2-7 better at its end, which makes the J call doubtful. Per germline, CDR1 LNHNV and CDR2 YYDKDF (reference sequence). The CDR3 extends over 13 amino acids. The CDR3: CATSRDRLDEQYF. In DNA, the CDR3 is TGTGCCACCAGCAGAGATCGATTGGACGAGCAGTACTTC.

This clonotype showed up just once. This rearrangement joins TRBV6-5 to TRBJ1-2, with D hard to call. This CDR3 is 13 amino acids long. From germline, CDR1 is MNHEY and CDR2 SVGAGI. V lost 5 bases to trimming and J lost 5 bases, with 12 bases between them. CDR3: CASSTALQYGYTF. The CDR3 nucleotides are TGTGCCAGCAGTACGGCATTGCAATATGGCTACACCTTC.

This chain links TRBV6-5 with TRBJ2-5; 8 nucleotides match TRBD1. The trim removed 6 bases at V and 4 bases at J, leaving 10 bases unmatched. Germline V CDR1 and CDR2: MNHEY, SVGAGI. The CDR3 length is 15 residues. This CDR3 reads CASRYLQGALETQYF. The CDR3, as DNA: TGTGCCAGCAGATACCTCCAGGGGGCGTTAGAGACCCAGTACTTC.

The chain uses TRBV4-2 and TRBJ2-5; perhaps D is TRBD1 or TRBD2 (6 bases each). The CDR3 runs 16 residues. Germline V lookup: CDR1 LGHNA, CDR2 YNFKEQ. Trimming cost V 0 bases and J 5 bases, with 16 bases left between them. CDR3 sequence reads: CASSQEYGGHGETQYF. CDR3 coding DNA: TGTGCCAGCAGCCAAGAGTACGGGGGCCATGGGGAGACCCAGTACTTC.

The genes are TRBV7-2 and TRBJ2-5, with TRBD1 matching over 7 bases. The CDR3 extends over 15 amino acids. V lost 4 bases and J lost 4; bases outside the gene matches: 9. Germline V gene sequence: CDR1 SGHTA, CDR2 FQGNSA. CDR3 coding DNA: TGTGCCAGCAGCTCGCCCGACAGGGCATTAGAGACCCAGTACTTC. Its translation is CASSSPDRALETQYF.